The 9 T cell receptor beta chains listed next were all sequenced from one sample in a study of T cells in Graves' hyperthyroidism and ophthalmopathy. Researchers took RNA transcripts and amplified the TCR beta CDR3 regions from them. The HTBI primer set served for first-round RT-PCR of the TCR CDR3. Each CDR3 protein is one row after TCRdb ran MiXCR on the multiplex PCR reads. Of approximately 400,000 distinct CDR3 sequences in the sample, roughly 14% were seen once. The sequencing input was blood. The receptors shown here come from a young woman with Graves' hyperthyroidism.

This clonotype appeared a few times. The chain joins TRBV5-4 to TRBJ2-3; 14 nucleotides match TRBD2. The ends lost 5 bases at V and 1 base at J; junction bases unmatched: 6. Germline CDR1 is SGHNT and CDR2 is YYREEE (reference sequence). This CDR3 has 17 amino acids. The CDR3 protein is CASRGMTSGGGTDTQYF. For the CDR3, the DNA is TGTGCCAGCAGAGGAATGACTAGCGGGGGGGGCACAGATACGCAGTATTTT.

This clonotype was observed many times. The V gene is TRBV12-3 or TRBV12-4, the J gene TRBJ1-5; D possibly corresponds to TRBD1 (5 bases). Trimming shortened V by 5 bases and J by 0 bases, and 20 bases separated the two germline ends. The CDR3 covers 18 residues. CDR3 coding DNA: TGTGCCAGCAGTCCCGCTGGGGGTCGGCGATATAGCAATCAGCCCCAGCATTTT. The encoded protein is CASSPAGGRRYSNQPQHF.

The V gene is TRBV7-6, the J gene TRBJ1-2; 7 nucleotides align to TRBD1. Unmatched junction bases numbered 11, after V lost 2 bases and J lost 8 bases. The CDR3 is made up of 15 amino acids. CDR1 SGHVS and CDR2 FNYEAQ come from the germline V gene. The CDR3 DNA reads TGTGCCAGCAGCTTACGACAGGGCACCGCCGGGGGCTACACCTTC. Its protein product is CASSLRQGTAGGYTF. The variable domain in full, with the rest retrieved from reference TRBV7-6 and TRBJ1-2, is GAGVSQSPRYKVTKRGQDVALRCDPISGHVSLYWYRQALGQGPEFLTYFNYEAQQDKSGLPNDRFSAERPEGSISTLTIQRTEQRDSAMYRCASSLRQGTAGGYTFGSGTRLTVV.

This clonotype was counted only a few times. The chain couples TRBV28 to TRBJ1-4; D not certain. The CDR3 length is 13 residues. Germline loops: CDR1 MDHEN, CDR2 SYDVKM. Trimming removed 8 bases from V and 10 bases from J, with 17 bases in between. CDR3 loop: CASSEGQERKLFF. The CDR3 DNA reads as TGTGCCAGCTCCGAAGGTCAGGAGAGAAAACTGTTTTTT.

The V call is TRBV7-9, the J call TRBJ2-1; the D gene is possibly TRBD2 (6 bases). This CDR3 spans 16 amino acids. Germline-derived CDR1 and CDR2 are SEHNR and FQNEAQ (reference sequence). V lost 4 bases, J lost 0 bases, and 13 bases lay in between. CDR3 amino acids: CASSWRDVGSYNEQFF. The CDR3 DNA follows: TGTGCCAGCAGCTGGAGGGACGTAGGCTCCTACAATGAGCAGTTCTTC.

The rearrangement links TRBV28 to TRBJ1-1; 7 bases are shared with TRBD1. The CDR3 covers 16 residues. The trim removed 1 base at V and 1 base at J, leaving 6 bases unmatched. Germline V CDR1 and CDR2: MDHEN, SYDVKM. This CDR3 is CASSLLRGLQNTEAFF. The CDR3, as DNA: TGTGCCAGCAGTTTATTGAGGGGGCTTCAGAACACTGAAGCTTTCTTT.

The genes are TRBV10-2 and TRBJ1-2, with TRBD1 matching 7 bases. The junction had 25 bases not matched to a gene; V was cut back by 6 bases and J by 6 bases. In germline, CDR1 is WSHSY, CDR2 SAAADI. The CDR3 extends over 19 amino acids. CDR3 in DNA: TGCGCCAGCAGGGGGTATTACGGGACAGAGACCTCAATGGTGCATGGCTACACCTTC. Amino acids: CASRGYYGTETSMVHGYTF.

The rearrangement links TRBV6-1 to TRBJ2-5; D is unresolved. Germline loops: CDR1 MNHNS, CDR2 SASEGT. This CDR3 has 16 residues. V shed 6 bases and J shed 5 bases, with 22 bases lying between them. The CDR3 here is CASRRTVLPLLETQYF. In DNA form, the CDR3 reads TGTGCCAGCAGGCGGACGGTCCTACCCCTTTTGGAGACCCAGTACTTC.

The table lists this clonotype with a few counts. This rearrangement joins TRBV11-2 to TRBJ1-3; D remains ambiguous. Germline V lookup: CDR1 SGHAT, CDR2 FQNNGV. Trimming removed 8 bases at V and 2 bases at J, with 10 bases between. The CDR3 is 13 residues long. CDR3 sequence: CASAGNTGNTIYF. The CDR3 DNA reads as TGTGCCAGCGCGGGAAACACTGGAAACACCATATATTTT.